A selection of T cell receptor beta chains follows, all from one sample in a study of EBV T-cell therapy then PD-1 blockade in nasopharyngeal carcinoma. These receptors' targets are unknown. Clones were sequenced by immunoSEQ multiplex PCR, and TCRdb holds only the in-frame ones, with some missing. The sample includes some 19,000 clones, roughly 83% of them seen just once. This specimen was CD8+ T cells from blood, taken between days 30 and 35 from a patient whose treatment included autologous EBV-specific T cells and nivolumab. These receptors came from a man between 35 and 55 years old with nasopharyngeal carcinoma. CDR3s include the opening cysteine and the closing phenylalanine or tryptophan. The D gene is left open where the match is weak. For some rows the clone size is stated as once, few or many, or as a class when expanded; others skip it.

size,D,J,length,V,DNA,CDR3
NA,TRBD2,TRBJ2-3,14,TRBV9,TGTGCCAGCAGCGTTAGCGGGGTGAGAGATACGCAGTATTTT,CASSVSGVRDTQYF
few,TRBD1,TRBJ1-1,14,TRBV6-2/TRBV6-3,TGTGCCAGCAGTAGCGACAGGGGTGACACTGAAGCTTTCTTT,CASSSDRGDTEAFF
NA,TRBD1,TRBJ1-4,15,TRBV3-1/TRBV3-2,TGTGCCAGCAGCCATGCCGGGACAGGCAGCGAAAAACTGTTTTTT,CASSHAGTGSEKLFF
NA,TRBD1,TRBJ2-5,14,TRBV3-1/TRBV3-2,TGTGCCAGCAGGGCCGGACAGGACCAAGAGACCCAGTACTTC,CASRAGQDQETQYF
NA,TRBD1,TRBJ1-1,16,TRBV19,TGTGCCAGTAGCCCAGCGACAGGGGGCCGTCACACTGAAGCTTTCTTT,CASSPATGGRHTEAFF
NA,NA,TRBJ2-5,16,TRBV6-5,TGTGCCAGCAGTTACATCCTCGGGGCGGGACAAGAGACCCAGTACTTC,CASSYILGAGQETQYF
NA,NA,TRBJ1-3,13,TRBV9,TGTGCCAGCAGCCCCAAATCTGGAAACACCATATATTTT,CASSPKSGNTIYF
NA,NA,TRBJ2-1,15,TRBV9,TGTGCCAGCAGCGTAAGCGGGACACCTAGGAATGAGCAGTTCTTC,CASSVSGTPRNEQFF
NA,TRBD1,TRBJ2-7,15,TRBV7-9,TGTGCCAGCAGCGGCGGACAGGGGAATGCCCACGAGCAGTACTTC,CASSGGQGNAHEQYF
NA,NA,TRBJ2-5,15,TRBV11-1,TGTGCCAGCAGCTTAGGGACAGCCCTCCAAGAGACCCAGTACTTC,CASSLGTALQETQYF
NA,TRBD2,TRBJ2-3,15,TRBV6-2/TRBV6-3,TGTGCCAGCAGTTGGACTAGCGGGGGGCCAGATACGCAGTATTTT,CASSWTSGGPDTQYF
few,NA,TRBJ2-2,13,TRBV12-5,TGTGCTAGTGGTTTGAATAGCGCCCGGGAGCTGTTTTTT,CASGLNSARELFF